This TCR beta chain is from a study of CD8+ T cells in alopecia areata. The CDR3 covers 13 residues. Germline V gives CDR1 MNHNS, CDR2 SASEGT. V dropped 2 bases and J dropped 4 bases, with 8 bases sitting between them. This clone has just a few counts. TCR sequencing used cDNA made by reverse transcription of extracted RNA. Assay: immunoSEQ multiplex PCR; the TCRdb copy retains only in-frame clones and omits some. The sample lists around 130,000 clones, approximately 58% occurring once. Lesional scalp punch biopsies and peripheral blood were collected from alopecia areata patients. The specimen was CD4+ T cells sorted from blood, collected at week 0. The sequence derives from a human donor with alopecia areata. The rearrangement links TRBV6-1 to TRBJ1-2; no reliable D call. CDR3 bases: TGTGCCAGCAGTGAATGGGCAGCCTATGGCTACACCTTC. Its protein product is CASSEWAAYGYTF.